These T cell receptor beta chains were read from a single sample in a study of Graves' ophthalmopathy and Graves' hyperthyroidism. TCRdb re-analysed the multiplex PCR reads in MiXCR, keeping a single row per CDR3 protein. This table holds 30,000 to 50,000 distinct CDR3 sequences, about half found once. Sequenced sample: peripheral blood. Receptor source: an adult woman with stable Graves' hyperthyroidism. CDR3s include the opening cysteine and the closing phenylalanine or tryptophan. Fields, in order: J gene, V gene, D gene, clone size, CDR3 DNA, CDR3 protein. The D gene is left open where the match is weak. Clone size is given for some rows only: seen once, a few or many times, or a class if the clone is expanded.

TRBJ2-5	TRBV28	NA	many	TGTGCCAGCAGTTTAAGAGAGACCCAGTACTTC	CASSLRETQYF
TRBJ2-7	TRBV19	NA	many	TGTGCCAGTAGTATTGGGGACGGCTCCTACGAGCAGTACTTC	CASSIGDGSYEQYF
TRBJ1-1	TRBV15	TRBD1	few	TGTGCCACCAGCAGCTTAGTCGGCAGGGGGTGGACTGAAGCTTTCTTT	CATSSLVGRGWTEAFF
TRBJ1-5	TRBV6-5	TRBD1	NA	TGTGCCAGCAGTTACTTCGGGGGGACAGGGGGGATTCAGCCCCAGCATTTT	CASSYFGGTGGIQPQHF
TRBJ2-7	TRBV7-9	NA	medium-sized	TGTGCCAGCAGCGTGGACAGCTACGAGCAGTACTTC	CASSVDSYEQYF
TRBJ2-6	TRBV24-1	TRBD2	NA	TGTGCCACCCATGACAGCGGGAGTGGCACCGGGGACACCTTCTCTGGGGCCAACGTCCTGACTTTC	CATHDSGSGTGDTFSGANVLTF
TRBJ2-5	TRBV5-1	TRBD2	few	TGCGCCAGCAGCGGAATCGGGACTAGCGGGATCCAAGAGACCCAGTACTTC	CASSGIGTSGIQETQYF
TRBJ1-2	TRBV29-1	NA	NA	TGCAGCGTTCAACAGGGAGGTCCCTATGGCTACACCTTC	CSVQQGGPYGYTF
TRBJ1-1	TRBV7-8	TRBD1	NA	TGTGCCAGCAGACTGACAGGGTACACTGAAGCTTTCTTT	CASRLTGYTEAFF
TRBJ1-2	TRBV7-8	TRBD1	NA	TGTGCCAGCAGCTTAGGACAGGGTGCTCATGGCTACACCTTC	CASSLGQGAHGYTF
TRBJ1-2	TRBV30	NA	many	TGTGCCTGGAGGGTACAGGGCACCTATGGCTACACCTTC	CAWRVQGTYGYTF
TRBJ1-1	TRBV10-3	NA	NA	TGTGCCATCCGGGGGACGAACACTGAAGCTTTCTTT	CAIRGTNTEAFF
TRBJ1-1	TRBV7-2	TRBD1	NA	TGTGCCAGCAGTCCCGGACGGGACAGGGGTATAGCTTTCTTT	CASSPGRDRGIAFF
TRBJ1-5	TRBV11-2	TRBD1	NA	TGTGCCAGCAGCTGGGGACAGGCGGGTCAGCCCCAGCATTTT	CASSWGQAGQPQHF
TRBJ1-1	TRBV12-3/TRBV12-4	NA	once	TGTGCCAGCAGTTTGGGACCTGTCCTGGAGCAAGCTTTCTTT	CASSLGPVLEQAFF
TRBJ1-2	TRBV4-1	TRBD1	NA	TGCGCCAGCAGCCAAGATACCCCGGGGACAGGGGGCGCGGCAGGCTACACCTTC	CASSQDTPGTGGAAGYTF
TRBJ2-7	TRBV6-6	TRBD1	many	TGTGCCAGCACCACGAGGGACAGCCCCTACGAGCAGTACTTC	CASTTRDSPYEQYF
TRBJ2-7	TRBV2	TRBD2	NA	TGTGCCAGCACTACTTCATCGGGAGGGCACCACGAGCAGTACTTC	CASTTSSGGHHEQYF
TRBJ2-5	TRBV5-1	TRBD2	many	TGCGCCAGCAGCTCCCTAGCGGTCCAAGAGACCCAGTACTTC	CASSSLAVQETQYF
TRBJ2-7	TRBV6-5	NA	many	TGTGCCAGCAGTTACGCCTACGAGCAGTACTTC	CASSYAYEQYF
TRBJ1-5	TRBV6-4	TRBD1	many	TGTGCCAGCAGCCAGGGGGGTGATCAGCCCCAGCATTTT	CASSQGGDQPQHF
TRBJ2-5	TRBV7-2	TRBD2	NA	TGTGCCAGCAGCCATGGACTAGCGTTCCAAGAGACCCAGTACTTC	CASSHGLAFQETQYF
TRBJ2-3	TRBV19	TRBD2	many	TGTGCCAGTTCGGGACTAGCGGTTCGAGCCACAGATACGCAGTATTTT	CASSGLAVRATDTQYF
TRBJ1-4	TRBV6-5	TRBD1	many	TGTGCCAGCAGTTACGGAGACAGGGGAGGTGAAAAACTGTTTTTT	CASSYGDRGGEKLFF
TRBJ2-3	TRBV19	NA	many	TGTGCCAGTAGTATAGCGGCTAGCAGCACAGATACGCAGTATTTT	CASSIAASSTDTQYF
TRBJ1-1	TRBV7-9	NA	many	TGTGCCAGCAGCGTCTCCGACAGCTTGAACACTGAAGCTTTCTTT	CASSVSDSLNTEAFF
TRBJ1-2	TRBV5-1	TRBD1	NA	TGCGCCAGCAGCACCGGGACAGGGGGCGCATCTGGCTACACCTTC	CASSTGTGGASGYTF
TRBJ1-1	TRBV12-3/TRBV12-4	TRBD1	many	TGTGCCAGCAGTAGGGGGACAGTCACTAACACTGAAGCTTTCTTT	CASSRGTVTNTEAFF
TRBJ2-2	TRBV6-5	NA	many	TGTGCCAGCAGCTCCCATTCGACAGCGAACACCGGGGAGCTGTTTTTT	CASSSHSTANTGELFF
TRBJ1-5	TRBV7-2	NA	NA	TGTGCCAGCAGCCCTCTAGCGGGAGAGACCCAGCATTTT	CASSPLAGETQHF
TRBJ1-1	TRBV7-2	NA	NA	TGTGCCAGCAGCTTACCGGGGACACTCACTGAAGCTTTCTTT	CASSLPGTLTEAFF
TRBJ1-1	TRBV19	NA	NA	TGTACCAGTAGTATCTCAGGAACCACTGGAGCTTTCTTT	CTSSISGTTGAFF
TRBJ2-7	TRBV20-1	TRBD2	medium-sized	TGCAGTGCCGAGGGAGGGGCCTCCTACGAGCAGTACTTC	CSAEGGASYEQYF
TRBJ1-1	TRBV7-8	TRBD1	NA	TGTGCCAGCAGTCCCGGGACAGGGTTGAACGCTGAAGCTTTCTTT	CASSPGTGLNAEAFF
TRBJ2-3	TRBV5-5	NA	many	TGTGCCAGCAGCTTGCGGCCAGGGCGGACAGATACGCAGTATTTT	CASSLRPGRTDTQYF
TRBJ2-7	TRBV19	NA	many	TGTGCCAGTAGTAGGGGATATTGGCAGTACTTC	CASSRGYWQYF
TRBJ1-1	TRBV20-1	NA	NA	TGCAGTGCACCAACAGCGAACACTGGAGCTCTCTTT	CSAPTANTGALF
TRBJ1-1	TRBV7-9	TRBD1	many	TGTGCCAGCAGCCCAGGGACAGGGGCCATGAACACTGAAGCTTTCTTT	CASSPGTGAMNTEAFF
TRBJ2-6	TRBV2	NA	NA	TGTGCCAGCAGTAGGTGGGGGGCCAACGTCCTGACTTTC	CASSRWGANVLTF
TRBJ2-7	TRBV9	NA	many	TGTGCCAGCAGAAGGATGAGCTCCTACGAGCAGTACTTC	CASRRMSSYEQYF
TRBJ1-2	TRBV10-2	TRBD1	many	TGCGCCAGCAGTGAGGACAGGGGGCATGGCTACACCTTC	CASSEDRGHGYTF
TRBJ2-3	TRBV9	NA	NA	TGTGCCAGCAGCGTAGAACCGGGCCCCCAGGGCACAGATACGCAGTATTTT	CASSVEPGPQGTDTQYF
TRBJ1-2	TRBV20-1	NA	NA	TGCAGTGCCCCCGGGGAGGGAAACTCTGGAAACACCTTC	CSAPGEGNSGNTF
TRBJ1-3	TRBV4-2	TRBD1	many	TGTGCCAGCAGCCAGAGACAGGGGGCCACCTCTGGAAACACCATATATTTT	CASSQRQGATSGNTIYF
TRBJ1-1	TRBV6-1	NA	many	TGTGCCAGCAGTGGAATAAATCCGTTCACTGAAGCTTTCTTT	CASSGINPFTEAFF
TRBJ2-5	TRBV29-1	NA	NA	TGCAGCGTTGAGGGTTCGGCAGTACGCCAAGAGACCCAGTACTTC	CSVEGSAVRQETQYF
TRBJ2-7	TRBV20-1	TRBD2	NA	TGCAGTGCTTTTCTAGCGGGAGTGAACTACGAGCAGTACTTC	CSAFLAGVNYEQYF
TRBJ1-2	TRBV10-3	TRBD1	NA	TGTGCCATCAGTGAAGGGGGACAGGGCTATGGCTACACCTTC	CAISEGGQGYGYTF
TRBJ1-2	TRBV15	NA	NA	TGTGCCATCCGAGGGGATTACTATGGCTCCTTC	CAIRGDYYGSF
TRBJ2-5	TRBV20-1	TRBD1	once	TGCAGTGCTAGAGATCCAGGACAGGAGTACTTC	CSARDPGQEYF
TRBJ2-7	TRBV14	TRBD2	NA	TGTGCCAGCAGCCCAATAGCGGGACACGAGCAGTACTTC	CASSPIAGHEQYF
TRBJ2-5	TRBV10-3	TRBD1	many	TGTGCCACCGGGACAGGGACCGAAGAGACCCAGTACTTC	CATGTGTEETQYF
TRBJ2-5	TRBV20-1	NA	NA	TGCAGTGCTAGCAGGGTGGGGGAGACCCAGTACTTC	CSASRVGETQYF
TRBJ1-2	TRBV30	NA	many	TGTGCCTGGATGAGGGACGGTCTCTATGGCTACACCTTC	CAWMRDGLYGYTF
TRBJ1-6	TRBV20-1	TRBD1	NA	TGCAGTGCTACGACAGGGTCGTATAATTCACCCCTCCACTTT	CSATTGSYNSPLHF
TRBJ1-2	TRBV14	TRBD1	once	TGTGCCAGCAGCCCGGGACAGGGGCATGGCTACACCTTC	CASSPGQGHGYTF
TRBJ2-2	TRBV18	TRBD1	many	TGTGCCAGCTCACGGACAGGACGAGGCGGATCCGGGGAGCTGTTTTTT	CASSRTGRGGSGELFF
TRBJ2-7	TRBV10-3	TRBD1	NA	TGTGCCACAGGACAGGGTTACGAGCAGTACTTC	CATGQGYEQYF
TRBJ2-7	TRBV4-1	TRBD1	once	TGCGCCAGCAGCCAAGATGGGACAGGGGGCGAGCAGTACTTC	CASSQDGTGGEQYF
TRBJ2-3	TRBV2	TRBD2	few	TGTGCCAGCAGTGATATAGGGGCGGGAGAAGATACGCAGTATTTT	CASSDIGAGEDTQYF